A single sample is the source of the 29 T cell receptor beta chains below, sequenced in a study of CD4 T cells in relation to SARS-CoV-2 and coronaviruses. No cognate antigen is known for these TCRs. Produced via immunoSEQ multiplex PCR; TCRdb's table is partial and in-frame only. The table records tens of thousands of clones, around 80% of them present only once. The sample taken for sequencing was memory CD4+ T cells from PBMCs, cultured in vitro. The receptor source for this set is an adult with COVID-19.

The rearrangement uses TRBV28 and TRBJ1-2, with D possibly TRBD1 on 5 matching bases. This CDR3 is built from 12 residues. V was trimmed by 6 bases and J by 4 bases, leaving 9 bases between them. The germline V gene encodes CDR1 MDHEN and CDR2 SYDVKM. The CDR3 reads CASRIDSYGYTF. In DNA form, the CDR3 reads TGTGCCAGCAGGATCGACAGCTATGGCTACACCTTC.

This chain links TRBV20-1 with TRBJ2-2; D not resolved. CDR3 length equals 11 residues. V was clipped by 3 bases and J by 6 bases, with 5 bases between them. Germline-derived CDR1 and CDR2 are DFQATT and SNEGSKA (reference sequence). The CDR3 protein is CSASRPGELFF. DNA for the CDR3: TGCAGTGCTAGTCGGCCCGGGGAGCTGTTTTTT.

Here the CDR3 DNA reads TGTGCCAGCAGCCAACCAATTCGGGGCTACACCTTC. Translation: CASSQPIRGYTF. J is TRBJ1-2 and V is TRBV28; D not resolved. With 6 bases removed from V and 8 bases from J, the gap between germline ends came to 13 bases. The CDR3 has 12 amino acids. Germline V gene data show CDR1 as MDHEN and CDR2 as SYDVKM.

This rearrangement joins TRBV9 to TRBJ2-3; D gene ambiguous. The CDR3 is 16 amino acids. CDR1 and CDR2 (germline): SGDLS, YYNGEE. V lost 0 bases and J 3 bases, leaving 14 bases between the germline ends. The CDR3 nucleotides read TGTGCCAGCAGCGTAGGGGTATCCAGCCGAACAGATACGCAGTATTTT. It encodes CASSVGVSSRTDTQYF.

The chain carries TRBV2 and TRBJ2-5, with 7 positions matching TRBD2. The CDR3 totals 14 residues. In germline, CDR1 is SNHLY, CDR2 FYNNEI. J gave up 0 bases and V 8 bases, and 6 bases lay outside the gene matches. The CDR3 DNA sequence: TGTGCCAGCGACCGTAGCGGGTACCAAGAGACCCAGTACTTC. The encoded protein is CASDRSGYQETQYF.

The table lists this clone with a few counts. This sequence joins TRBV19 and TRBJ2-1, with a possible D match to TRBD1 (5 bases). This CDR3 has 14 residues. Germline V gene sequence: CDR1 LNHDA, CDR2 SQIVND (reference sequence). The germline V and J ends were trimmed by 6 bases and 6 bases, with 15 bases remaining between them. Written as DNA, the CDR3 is TGTGCCAGTAGACTGCAGGGATCGGGCAATGAGCAGTTCTTC. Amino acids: CASRLQGSGNEQFF.

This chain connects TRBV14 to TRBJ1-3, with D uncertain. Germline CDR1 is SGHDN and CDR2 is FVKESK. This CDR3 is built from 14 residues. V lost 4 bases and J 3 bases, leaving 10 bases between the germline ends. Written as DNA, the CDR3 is TGTGCCAGCAGCCCCAGAGCCGATGGAAACACCATATATTTT. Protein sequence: CASSPRADGNTIYF.

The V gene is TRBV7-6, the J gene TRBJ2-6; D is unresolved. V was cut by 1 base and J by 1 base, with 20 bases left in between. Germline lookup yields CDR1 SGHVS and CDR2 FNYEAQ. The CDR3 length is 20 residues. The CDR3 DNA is TGTGCCAGCAGCTTAGTTCCCAGCTCGACCCGGCAGTCTGGGGCCAACGTCCTGACTTTC. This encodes CASSLVPSSTRQSGANVLTF.

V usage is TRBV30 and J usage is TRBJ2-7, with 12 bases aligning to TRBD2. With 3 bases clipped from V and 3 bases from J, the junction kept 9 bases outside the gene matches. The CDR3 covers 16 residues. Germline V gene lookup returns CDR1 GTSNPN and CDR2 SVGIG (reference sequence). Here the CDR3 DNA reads TGTGCCTGGAGGAAAGGGGCTAGCGGGAGGGTCTACGAGCAGTACTTC. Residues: CAWRKGASGRVYEQYF.

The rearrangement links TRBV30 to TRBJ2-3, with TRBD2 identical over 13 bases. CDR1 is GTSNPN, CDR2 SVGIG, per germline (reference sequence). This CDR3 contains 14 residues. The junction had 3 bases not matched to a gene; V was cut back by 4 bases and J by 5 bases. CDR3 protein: CAWKLAGGIDTQYF. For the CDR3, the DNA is TGTGCCTGGAAACTAGCGGGAGGGATAGATACGCAGTATTTT.

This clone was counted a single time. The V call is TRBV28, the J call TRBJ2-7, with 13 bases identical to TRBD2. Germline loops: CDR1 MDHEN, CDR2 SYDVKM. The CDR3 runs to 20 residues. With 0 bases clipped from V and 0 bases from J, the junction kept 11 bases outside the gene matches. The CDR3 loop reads CASSLWLAGTSGTFSYEQYF. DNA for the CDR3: TGTGCCAGCAGTTTATGGTTGGCCGGGACTAGCGGGACGTTCTCCTACGAGCAGTACTTC. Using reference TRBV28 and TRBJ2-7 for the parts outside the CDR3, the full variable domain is DVKVTQSSRYLVKRTGEKVFLECVQDMDHENMFWYRQDPGLGLRLIYFSYDVKMKEKGDIPEGYSVSREKKERFSLILESASTNQTSMYLCASSLWLAGTSGTFSYEQYFGPGTRLTVT.

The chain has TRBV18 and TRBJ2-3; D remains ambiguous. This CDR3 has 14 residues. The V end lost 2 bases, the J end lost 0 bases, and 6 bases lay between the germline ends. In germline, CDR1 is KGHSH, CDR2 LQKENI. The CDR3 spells CASSPASSTDTQYF. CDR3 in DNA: TGTGCCAGCTCACCAGCCTCTAGCACAGATACGCAGTATTTT.

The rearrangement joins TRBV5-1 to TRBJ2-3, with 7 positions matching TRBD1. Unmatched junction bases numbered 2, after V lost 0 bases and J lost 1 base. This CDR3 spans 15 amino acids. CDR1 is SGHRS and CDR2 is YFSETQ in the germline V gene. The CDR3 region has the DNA TGCGCCAGCAGCTTGGCTACAGGGGGCACAGATACGCAGTATTTT. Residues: CASSLATGGTDTQYF.

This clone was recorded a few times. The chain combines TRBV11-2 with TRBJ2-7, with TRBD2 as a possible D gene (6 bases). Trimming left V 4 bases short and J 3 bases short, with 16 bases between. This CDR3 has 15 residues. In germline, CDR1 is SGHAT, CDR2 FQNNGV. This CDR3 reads CASSSTRERHYEQYF. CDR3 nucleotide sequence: TGTGCCAGCAGCTCCACCCGGGAGCGACACTACGAGCAGTACTTC.

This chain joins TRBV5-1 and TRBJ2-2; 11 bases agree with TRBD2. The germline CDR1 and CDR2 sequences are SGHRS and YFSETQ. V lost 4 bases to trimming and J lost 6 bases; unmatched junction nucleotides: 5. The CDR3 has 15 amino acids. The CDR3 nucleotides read TGCGCCAGCAGCGTAACTAGCGGGAGTGCCGGGGAGCTGTTTTTT. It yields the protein CASSVTSGSAGELFF.

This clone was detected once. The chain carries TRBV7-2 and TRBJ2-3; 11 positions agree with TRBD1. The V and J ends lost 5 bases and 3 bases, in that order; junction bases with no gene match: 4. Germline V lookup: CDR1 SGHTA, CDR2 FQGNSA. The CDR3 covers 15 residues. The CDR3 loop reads CASSQDRGLTDTQYF. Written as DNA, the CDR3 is TGTGCCAGCAGCCAGGACAGGGGGCTGACAGATACGCAGTATTTT.

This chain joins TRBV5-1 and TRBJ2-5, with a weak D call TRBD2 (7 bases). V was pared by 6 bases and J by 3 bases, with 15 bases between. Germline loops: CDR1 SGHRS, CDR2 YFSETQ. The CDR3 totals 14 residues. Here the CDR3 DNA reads TGCGCCAGCAACCTCTCGGGGGGCGAAGAGACCCAGTACTTC. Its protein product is CASNLSGGEETQYF. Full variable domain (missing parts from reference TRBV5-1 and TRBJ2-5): KAGVTQTPRYLIKTRGQQVTLSCSPISGHRSVSWYQQTPGQGLQFLFEYFSETQRNKGNFPGRFSGRQFSNSRSEMNVSTLELGDSALYLCASNLSGGEETQYFGPGTRLLVL.

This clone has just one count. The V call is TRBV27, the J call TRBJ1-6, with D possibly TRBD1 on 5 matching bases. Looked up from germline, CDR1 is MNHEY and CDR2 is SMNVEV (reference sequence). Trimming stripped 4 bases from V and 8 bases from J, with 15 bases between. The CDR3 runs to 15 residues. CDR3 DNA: TGTGCCAGCAGTTCAGTAGGTGGGGGTCATTCACCCCTCCACTTT. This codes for CASSSVGGGHSPLHF.

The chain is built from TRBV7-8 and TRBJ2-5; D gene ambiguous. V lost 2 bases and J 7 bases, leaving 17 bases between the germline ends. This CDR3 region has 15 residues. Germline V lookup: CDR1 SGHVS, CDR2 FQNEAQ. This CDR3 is CASSLRPPGDTTQYF. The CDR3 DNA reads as TGTGCCAGCAGCTTAAGGCCTCCGGGCGATACGACCCAGTACTTC.

The CDR3 DNA reads TGTGCCAGCAGTTATCGGGAGCGGGCCAGTTACGAGCAGTACTTC. It encodes CASSYRERASYEQYF. V usage is TRBV6-2 or TRBV6-3 and J usage is TRBJ2-7; maybe TRBD2 (6 bases). The CDR3 totals 15 residues. The V end was cut by 3 bases, the J end by 4 bases, with 16 bases between. Germline V lookup: CDR1 MNHEY, CDR2 SVGEGT.

CDR3 amino acids: CAWSGPGAWPREQYF. The CDR3 DNA reads TGTGCCTGGAGTGGGCCGGGGGCCTGGCCGCGAGAGCAGTACTTC. The chain combines TRBV30 with TRBJ2-7; possibly TRBD1 or TRBD2 for D (6 bases each). The CDR3 loop spans 15 amino acids. Looked up from germline, CDR1 is GTSNPN and CDR2 is SVGIG (reference sequence). Trimming took 1 base from V and 7 from J, leaving 20 bases between them.

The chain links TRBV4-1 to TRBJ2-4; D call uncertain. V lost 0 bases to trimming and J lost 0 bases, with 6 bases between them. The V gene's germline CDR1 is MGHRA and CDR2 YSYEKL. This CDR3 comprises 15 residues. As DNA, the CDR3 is TGCGCCAGCAGCCAAGATCCACTAGCCAAAAACATTCAGTACTTC. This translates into CASSQDPLAKNIQYF.

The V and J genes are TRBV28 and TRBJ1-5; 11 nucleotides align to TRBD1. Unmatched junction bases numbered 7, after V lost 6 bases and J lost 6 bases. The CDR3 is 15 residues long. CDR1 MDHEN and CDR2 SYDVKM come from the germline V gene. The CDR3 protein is CASRIGQGAFQPQHF. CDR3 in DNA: TGTGCCAGCAGAATAGGACAGGGGGCTTTTCAGCCCCAGCATTTT. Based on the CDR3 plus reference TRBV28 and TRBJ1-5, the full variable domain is DVKVTQSSRYLVKRTGEKVFLECVQDMDHENMFWYRQDPGLGLRLIYFSYDVKMKEKGDIPEGYSVSREKKERFSLILESASTNQTSMYLCASRIGQGAFQPQHFGDGTRLSIL.

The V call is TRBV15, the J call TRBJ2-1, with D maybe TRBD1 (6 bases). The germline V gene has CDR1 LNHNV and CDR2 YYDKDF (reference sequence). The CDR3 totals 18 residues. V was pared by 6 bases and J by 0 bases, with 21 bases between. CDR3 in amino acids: CATRNNFPGQSSYNEQFF. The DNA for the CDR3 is TGTGCCACCAGGAATAATTTCCCGGGACAAAGCTCCTACAATGAGCAGTTCTTC. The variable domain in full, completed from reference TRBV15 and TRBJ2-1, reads DAMVIQNPRYQVTQFGKPVTLSCSQTLNHNVMYWYQQKSSQAPKLLFHYYDKDFNNEADTPDNFQSRRPNTSFCFLDIRSPGLGDTAMYLCATRNNFPGQSSYNEQFFGPGTRLTVL.

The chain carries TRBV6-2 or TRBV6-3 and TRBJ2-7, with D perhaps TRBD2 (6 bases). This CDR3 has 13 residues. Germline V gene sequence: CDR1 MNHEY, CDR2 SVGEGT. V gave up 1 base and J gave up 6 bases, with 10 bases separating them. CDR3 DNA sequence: TGTGCCAGCAGTTACTTCACTAGCTCCGAGCAGTACTTC. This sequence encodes CASSYFTSSEQYF.

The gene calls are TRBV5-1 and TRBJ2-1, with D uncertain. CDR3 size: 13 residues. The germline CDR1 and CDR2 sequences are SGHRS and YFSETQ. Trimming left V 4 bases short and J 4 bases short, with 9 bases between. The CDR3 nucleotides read TGCGCCAGCAGCCCAGGAGTATACAATGAGCAGTTCTTC. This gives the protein CASSPGVYNEQFF. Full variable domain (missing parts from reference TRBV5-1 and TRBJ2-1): KAGVTQTPRYLIKTRGQQVTLSCSPISGHRSVSWYQQTPGQGLQFLFEYFSETQRNKGNFPGRFSGRQFSNSRSEMNVSTLELGDSALYLCASSPGVYNEQFFGPGTRLTVL.

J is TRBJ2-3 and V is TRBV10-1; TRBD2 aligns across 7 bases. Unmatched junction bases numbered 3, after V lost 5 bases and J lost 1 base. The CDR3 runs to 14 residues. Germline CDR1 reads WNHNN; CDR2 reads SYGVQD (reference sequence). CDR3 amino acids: CASSREARTDTQYF. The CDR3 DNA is TGCGCCAGCAGTCGGGAGGCCCGCACAGATACGCAGTATTTT.

Here the CDR3 reads CASSVVAGTQETQYF. In nucleotides, the CDR3 is TGTGCCAGCAGCGTAGTCGCAGGTACGCAAGAGACCCAGTACTTC. The genes are TRBV9 and TRBJ2-5; D is unresolved. The CDR3 contains 15 residues. The ends were cut back, 0 bases at V and 2 bases at J, with 11 bases in the middle. The V gene's germline CDR1 is SGDLS and CDR2 YYNGEE. Together with reference TRBV9 and TRBJ2-5, the CDR3 gives the full variable domain: DSGVTQTPKHLITATGQRVTLRCSPRSGDLSVYWYQQSLDQGLQFLIQYYNGEERAKGNILERFSAQQFPDLHSELNLSSLELGDSALYFCASSVVAGTQETQYFGPGTRLLVL.

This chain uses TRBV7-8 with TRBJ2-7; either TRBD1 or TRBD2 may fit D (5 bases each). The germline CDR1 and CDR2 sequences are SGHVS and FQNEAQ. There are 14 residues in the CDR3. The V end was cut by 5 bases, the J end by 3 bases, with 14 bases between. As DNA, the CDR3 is TGTGCCAGCAGCGAGAATGGGGGTTACTACGAGCAGTACTTC. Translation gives CASSENGGYYEQYF.